This paragraph reports one T cell receptor (beta chain). These data come from a study of blood T cell repertoires in COVID-19. In the study overall: The United States, Italy and Spain supplied acute and convalescent COVID-19 samples.

Clones were sequenced by immunoSEQ multiplex PCR, and TCRdb holds only the in-frame ones, with some missing. The sample yields hundreds of thousands of clones, over 75% seen once. The V end lost 3 bases, the J end lost 2 bases, and 14 bases lay between the germline ends. Germline V lookup: CDR1 LNHDA, CDR2 SQIVND (reference sequence). This CDR3 comprises 15 residues. Material for sequencing was peripheral blood. This receptor was obtained from a woman in her seventies with COVID-19, enrolled during active disease. The rearrangement uses TRBV19 and TRBJ2-7; D unclear. The CDR3 DNA is TGTGCCAGTAGTATTGCGGTTGGCGTTCCCTACGAGCAGTACTTC. Translation: CASSIAVGVPYEQYF.